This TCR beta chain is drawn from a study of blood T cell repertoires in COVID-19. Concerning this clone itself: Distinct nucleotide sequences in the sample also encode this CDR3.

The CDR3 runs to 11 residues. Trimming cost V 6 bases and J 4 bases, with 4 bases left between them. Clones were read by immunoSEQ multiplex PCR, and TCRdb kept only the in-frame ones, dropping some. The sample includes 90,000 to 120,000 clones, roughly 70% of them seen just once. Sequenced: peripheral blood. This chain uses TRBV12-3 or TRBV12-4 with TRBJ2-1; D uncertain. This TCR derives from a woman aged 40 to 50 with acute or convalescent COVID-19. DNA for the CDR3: TGTGCCAGCAGCCTGTACAATGAGCAGTTCTTC. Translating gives CASSLYNEQFF.